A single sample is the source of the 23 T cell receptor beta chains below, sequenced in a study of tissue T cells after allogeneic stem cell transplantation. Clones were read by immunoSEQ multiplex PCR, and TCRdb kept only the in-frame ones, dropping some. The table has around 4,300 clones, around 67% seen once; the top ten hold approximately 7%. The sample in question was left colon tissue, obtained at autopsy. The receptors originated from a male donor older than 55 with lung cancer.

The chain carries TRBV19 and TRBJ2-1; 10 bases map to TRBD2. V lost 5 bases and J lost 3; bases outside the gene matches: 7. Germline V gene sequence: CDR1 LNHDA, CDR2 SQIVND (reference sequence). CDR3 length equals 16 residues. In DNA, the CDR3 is TGTGCCAGTAGTGTCGAACTAGCGGGGTTCTACAATGAGCAGTTCTTC. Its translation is CASSVELAGFYNEQFF.

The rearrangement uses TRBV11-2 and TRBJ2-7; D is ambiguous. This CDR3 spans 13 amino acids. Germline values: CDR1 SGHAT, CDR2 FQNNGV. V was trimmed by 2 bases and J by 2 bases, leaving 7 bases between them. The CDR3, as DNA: TGTGCCAGCAGCTTATTAGTCGCCTACGAGCAGTACTTC. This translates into CASSLLVAYEQYF.

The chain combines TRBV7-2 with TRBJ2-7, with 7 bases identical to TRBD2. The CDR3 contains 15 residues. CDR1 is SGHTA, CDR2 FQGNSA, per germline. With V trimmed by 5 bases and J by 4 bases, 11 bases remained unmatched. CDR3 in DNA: TGTGCCAGCAGCCCCATCTCTAGCGGACTTTACGAGCAGTACTTC. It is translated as CASSPISSGLYEQYF.

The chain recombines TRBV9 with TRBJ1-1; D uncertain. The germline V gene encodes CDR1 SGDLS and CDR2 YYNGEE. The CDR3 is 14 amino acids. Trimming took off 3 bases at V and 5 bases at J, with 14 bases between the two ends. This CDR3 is CASSGYGYSTEAFF. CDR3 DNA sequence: TGTGCCAGCAGCGGTTATGGGTATTCGACTGAAGCTTTCTTT.

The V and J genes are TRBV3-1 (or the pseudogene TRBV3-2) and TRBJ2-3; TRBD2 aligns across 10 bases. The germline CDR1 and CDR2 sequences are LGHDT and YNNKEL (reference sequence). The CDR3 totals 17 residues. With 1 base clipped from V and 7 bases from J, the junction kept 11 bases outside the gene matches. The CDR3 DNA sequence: TGTGCCAGCAGCCAAGGCCCGACTAGCGGGTATACGAATACGCAGTATTTT. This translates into CASSQGPTSGYTNTQYF.

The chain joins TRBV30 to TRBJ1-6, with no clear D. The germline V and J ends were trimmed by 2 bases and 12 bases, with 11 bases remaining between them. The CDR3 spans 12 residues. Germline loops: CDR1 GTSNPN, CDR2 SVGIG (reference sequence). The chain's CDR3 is CAWSSPAVPLHF. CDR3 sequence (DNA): TGTGCCTGGAGTTCCCCGGCTGTACCCCTCCACTTT.

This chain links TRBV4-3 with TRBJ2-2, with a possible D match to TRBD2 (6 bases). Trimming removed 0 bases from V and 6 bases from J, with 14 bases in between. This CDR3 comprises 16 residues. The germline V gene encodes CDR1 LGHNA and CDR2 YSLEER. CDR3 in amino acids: CASSQDTLGGPGELFF. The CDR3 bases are TGCGCCAGCAGCCAAGATACCCTGGGGGGACCCGGGGAGCTGTTTTTT.

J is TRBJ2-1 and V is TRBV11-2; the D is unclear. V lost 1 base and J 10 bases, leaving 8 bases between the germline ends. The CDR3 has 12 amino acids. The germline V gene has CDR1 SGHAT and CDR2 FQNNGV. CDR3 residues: CASSLVGGEQFF. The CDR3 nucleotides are TGTGCCAGCAGCTTAGTAGGTGGAGAGCAGTTCTTC.

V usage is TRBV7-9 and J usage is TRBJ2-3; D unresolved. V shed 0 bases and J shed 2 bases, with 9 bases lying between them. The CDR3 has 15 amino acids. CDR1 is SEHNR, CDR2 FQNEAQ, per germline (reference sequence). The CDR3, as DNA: TGTGCCAGCAGCTTAGCGAACAGACCCACAGATACGCAGTATTTT. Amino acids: CASSLANRPTDTQYF.

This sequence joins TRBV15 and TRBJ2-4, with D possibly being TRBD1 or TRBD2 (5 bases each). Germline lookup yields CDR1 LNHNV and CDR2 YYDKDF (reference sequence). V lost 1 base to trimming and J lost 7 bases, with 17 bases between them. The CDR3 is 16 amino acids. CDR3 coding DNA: TGTGCCACCAGCAGAGGGGGAATCGTCGAGGGGAACATTCAGTACTTC. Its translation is CATSRGGIVEGNIQYF.

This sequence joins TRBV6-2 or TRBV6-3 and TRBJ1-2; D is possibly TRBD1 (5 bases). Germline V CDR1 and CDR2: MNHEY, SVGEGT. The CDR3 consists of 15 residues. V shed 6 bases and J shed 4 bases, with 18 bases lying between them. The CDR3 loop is CASSLVGGSGYGYTF. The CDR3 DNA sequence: TGTGCCAGCAGCCTCGTCGGGGGATCGGGCTATGGCTACACCTTC.

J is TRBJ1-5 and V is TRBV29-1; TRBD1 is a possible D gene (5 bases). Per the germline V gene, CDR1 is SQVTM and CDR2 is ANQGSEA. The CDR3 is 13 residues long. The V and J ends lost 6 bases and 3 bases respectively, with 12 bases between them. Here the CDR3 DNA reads TGCAGCGTCCTATGGGGGATCAATCAGCCCCAGCATTTT. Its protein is CSVLWGINQPQHF.

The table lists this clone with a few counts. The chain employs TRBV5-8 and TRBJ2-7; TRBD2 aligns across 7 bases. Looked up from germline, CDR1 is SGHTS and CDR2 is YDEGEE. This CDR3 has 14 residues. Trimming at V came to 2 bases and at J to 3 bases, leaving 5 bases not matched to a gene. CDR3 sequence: CASSFVAGVYEQYF. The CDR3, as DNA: TGTGCCAGCAGCTTCGTCGCGGGGGTCTACGAGCAGTACTTC.

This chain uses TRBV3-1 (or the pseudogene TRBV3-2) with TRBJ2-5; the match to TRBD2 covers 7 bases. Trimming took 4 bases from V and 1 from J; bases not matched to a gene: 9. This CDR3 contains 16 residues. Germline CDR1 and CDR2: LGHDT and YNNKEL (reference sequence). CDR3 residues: CASSLGEAGIQETQYF. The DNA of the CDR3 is TGTGCCAGCAGCCTAGGTGAAGCGGGAATCCAAGAGACCCAGTACTTC.

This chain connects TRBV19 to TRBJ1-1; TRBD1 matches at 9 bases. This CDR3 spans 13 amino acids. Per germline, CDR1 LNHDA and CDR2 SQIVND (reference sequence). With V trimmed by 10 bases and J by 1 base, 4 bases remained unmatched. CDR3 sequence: CATKDRGNTEAFF. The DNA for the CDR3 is TGTGCCACCAAGGACAGGGGGAACACTGAAGCTTTCTTT.

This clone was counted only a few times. Here the CDR3 DNA reads TGTGCCAGCAGTTTCGGCCAATTCACAGATACGCAGTATTTT. As protein: CASSFGQFTDTQYF. The chain has TRBV28 and TRBJ2-3; D is unclear. The CDR3 is 14 residues long. In germline, CDR1 is MDHEN, CDR2 SYDVKM. V gave up 3 bases and J gave up 2 bases, with 9 bases separating them.

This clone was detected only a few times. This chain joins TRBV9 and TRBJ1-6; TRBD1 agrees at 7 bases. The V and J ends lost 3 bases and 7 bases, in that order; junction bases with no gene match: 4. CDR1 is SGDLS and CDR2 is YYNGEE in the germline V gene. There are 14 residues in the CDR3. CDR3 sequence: CASSARDSNSPLHF. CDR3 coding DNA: TGTGCCAGCAGCGCCCGGGACAGCAATTCACCCCTCCACTTT.

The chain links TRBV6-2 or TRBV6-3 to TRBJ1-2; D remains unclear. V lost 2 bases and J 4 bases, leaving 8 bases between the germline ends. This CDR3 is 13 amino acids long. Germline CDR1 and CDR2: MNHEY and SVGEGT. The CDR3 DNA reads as TGTGCCAGCAGTTACGCAAAGGCCTATGGCTACACCTTC. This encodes CASSYAKAYGYTF.

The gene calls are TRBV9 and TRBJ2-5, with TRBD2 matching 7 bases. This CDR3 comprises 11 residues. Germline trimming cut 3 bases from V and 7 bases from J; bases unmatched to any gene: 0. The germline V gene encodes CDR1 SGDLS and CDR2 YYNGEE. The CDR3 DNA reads TGTGCCAGCAGCGCGGGGGGGACCCAGTACTTC. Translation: CASSAGGTQYF. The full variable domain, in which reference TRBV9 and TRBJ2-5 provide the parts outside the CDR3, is DSGVTQTPKHLITATGQRVTLRCSPRSGDLSVYWYQQSLDQGLQFLIQYYNGEERAKGNILERFSAQQFPDLHSELNLSSLELGDSALYFCASSAGGTQYFGPGTRLLVL.

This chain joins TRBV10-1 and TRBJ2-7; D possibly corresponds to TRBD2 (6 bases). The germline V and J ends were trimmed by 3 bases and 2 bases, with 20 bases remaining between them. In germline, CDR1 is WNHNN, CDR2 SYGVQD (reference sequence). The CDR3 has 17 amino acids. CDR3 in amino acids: CASSETAPLPGAYEQYF. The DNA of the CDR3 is TGCGCCAGCAGTGAAACGGCCCCTCTGCCGGGGGCCTACGAGCAGTACTTC.

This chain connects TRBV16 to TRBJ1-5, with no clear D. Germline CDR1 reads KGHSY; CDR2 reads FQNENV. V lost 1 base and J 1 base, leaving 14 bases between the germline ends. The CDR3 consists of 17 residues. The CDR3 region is CASSQLSSMISNQPQHF. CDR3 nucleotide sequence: TGTGCCAGCAGCCAATTGTCCAGCATGATAAGCAATCAGCCCCAGCATTTT.

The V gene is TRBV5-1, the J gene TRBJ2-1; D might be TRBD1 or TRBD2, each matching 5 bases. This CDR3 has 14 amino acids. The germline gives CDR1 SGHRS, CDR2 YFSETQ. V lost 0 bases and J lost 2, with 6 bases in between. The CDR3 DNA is TGCGCCAGCAGCTTGGGGGACCCCTACAATGAGCAGTTCTTC. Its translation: CASSLGDPYNEQFF.

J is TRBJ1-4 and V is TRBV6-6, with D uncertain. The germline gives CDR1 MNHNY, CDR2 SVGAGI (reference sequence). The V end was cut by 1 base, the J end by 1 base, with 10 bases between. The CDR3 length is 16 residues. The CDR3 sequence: CASSYFARGTNEKLFF. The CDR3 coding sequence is TGTGCCAGCAGTTACTTCGCCCGGGGAACTAATGAAAAACTGTTTTTT.